One and the same sample provided the 13 T cell receptor beta chains below, sequenced in a study of technical replicates of blood from a few donors. Data came from immunoSEQ multiplex PCR; TCRdb stores just in-frame clones and leaves some out. Of approximately 90,000 clones listed, roughly 96% are singletons. The specimen sequenced was T cells isolated from PBMCs. Receptors were obtained from a human donor in good health.

V gene TRBV5-4 combines with J gene TRBJ1-2; D not resolved. The germline CDR1 and CDR2 sequences are SGHNT and YYREEE (reference sequence). V was cut by 0 bases and J by 3 bases, with 9 bases left in between. The CDR3 totals 14 residues. The CDR3 DNA is TGTGCCAGCAGCTTGGGCAGGTACCACTATGGCTACACCTTC. Translation: CASSLGRYHYGYTF.

The chain's CDR3 is CAWGKGAGNTIYF. CDR3 nucleotides: TGTGCCTGGGGTAAGGGAGCTGGAAACACCATATATTTT. This rearrangement joins TRBV30 to TRBJ1-3; no clear D. CDR3 length: 13 residues. Trimming took 5 bases from V and 2 from J, leaving 10 bases between them. Germline V gene sequence: CDR1 GTSNPN, CDR2 SVGIG (reference sequence). The full variable domain, with the rest looked up from reference TRBV30 and TRBJ1-3, is SQTIHQWPATLVQPVGSPLSLECTVEGTSNPNLYWYRQAAGRGLQLLFYSVGIGQISSEVPQNLSASRPQDRQFILSSKKLLLSDSGFYLCAWGKGAGNTIYFGEGSWLTVV.

The chain uses TRBV7-7 and TRBJ2-5, with a weak D call TRBD1 (6 bases). CDR1 is SSHAT, CDR2 FNYEAQ, per germline (reference sequence). The CDR3 spans 14 residues. Trimming left V 4 bases short and J 5 bases short, with 14 bases between. CDR3 nucleotide sequence: TGTGCCAGCAGCTCCCCAGGGGCCGGGGAGACCCAGTACTTC. It is translated as CASSSPGAGETQYF.

The J gene is TRBJ2-1, the V gene TRBV9; 11 nucleotides match TRBD2. The CDR3 is made up of 16 amino acids. V was pared by 3 bases and J by 1 base, with 3 bases of the junction left unmatched. In germline, CDR1 is SGDLS, CDR2 YYNGEE. CDR3 sequence: CASSGLAGKSYNEQFF. The CDR3 DNA follows: TGTGCCAGCAGCGGACTAGCGGGGAAGTCCTACAATGAGCAGTTCTTC.

The genes are TRBV2 and TRBJ2-7; 7 nucleotides align to TRBD1. Trimming at V came to 4 bases and at J to 2 bases, leaving 5 bases not matched to a gene. CDR1 and CDR2 (germline): SNHLY, FYNNEI. The CDR3 sequence is 14 residues long. The CDR3 here is CASSAYRGPYEQYF. CDR3 in DNA: TGTGCCAGCAGTGCGTATAGGGGGCCCTACGAGCAGTACTTC.

The rearrangement uses TRBV18 and TRBJ1-1; D not resolved. Per germline, CDR1 KGHSH and CDR2 LQKENI. Trimming stripped 0 bases from V and 3 bases from J, with 5 bases between. CDR3 length: 13 amino acids. CDR3 DNA sequence: TGTGCCAGCTCACCACCAGAGCACACTGAAGCTTTCTTT. It yields the protein CASSPPEHTEAFF.

The gene calls are TRBV6-6 and TRBJ1-3; D is unclear. This CDR3 comprises 14 residues. Germline V CDR1 and CDR2: MNHNY, SVGAGI (reference sequence). The V end lost 8 bases, the J end lost 2 bases, and 13 bases lay between the germline ends. Here the CDR3 DNA reads TGTGCCAGCCTTGGAGACTCCACTGGAAACACCATATATTTT. Residues: CASLGDSTGNTIYF.

The chain has TRBV28 and TRBJ1-4, with D perhaps matching TRBD1 (6 bases). Trimming left V 2 bases short and J 2 bases short, with 15 bases between. The CDR3 consists of 17 residues. From germline, CDR1 is MDHEN and CDR2 SYDVKM. The CDR3 DNA follows: TGTGCCAGCAGTTTAGTGGGGGCCGGGTTGACTAATGAAAAACTGTTTTTT. Translation: CASSLVGAGLTNEKLFF.

J is TRBJ1-3 and V is TRBV6-1, with D unresolved. V was pared by 1 base and J by 1 base, with 11 bases between. CDR1 MNHNS and CDR2 SASEGT come from the germline V gene. CDR3 length: 16 residues. DNA of the CDR3: TGTGCCAGCAGTGAAGTGGCCGCCTTTTCTGGAAACACCATATATTTT. Translating it yields CASSEVAAFSGNTIYF.

The rearrangement uses TRBV28 and TRBJ2-3; 11 nucleotides agree with TRBD2. Germline CDR1 reads MDHEN; CDR2 reads SYDVKM. The trim removed 0 bases at V and 2 bases at J, leaving 1 base unmatched. The CDR3 loop spans 16 amino acids. The CDR3 region is CASSLWTSGNTDTQYF. The CDR3 DNA reads as TGTGCCAGCAGTTTATGGACTAGCGGGAACACAGATACGCAGTATTTT.

The chain joins TRBV5-4 to TRBJ2-3; 15 nucleotides agree with TRBD2. The CDR3 runs 17 residues. Trimming at V came to 4 bases and at J to 2 bases, leaving 5 bases not matched to a gene. In germline, CDR1 is SGHNT, CDR2 YYREEE (reference sequence). CDR3 DNA sequence: TGTGCCAGCAGCACCGGACTAGCGGGGGGGAACACAGATACGCAGTATTTT. Residues: CASSTGLAGGNTDTQYF.

The genes are TRBV18 and TRBJ2-7; TRBD2 aligns across 9 bases. Trimming took 2 bases from V and 1 from J; bases not matched to a gene: 3. This CDR3 is built from 15 residues. In germline, CDR1 is KGHSH, CDR2 LQKENI. CDR3 residues: CASSPKLAGSYEQYF. In nucleotides, the CDR3 is TGTGCCAGCTCACCAAAACTAGCGGGTTCCTACGAGCAGTACTTC.

The chain carries TRBV28 and TRBJ2-2, with TRBD2 identical over 8 bases. This CDR3 spans 15 amino acids. The V gene end was trimmed by 7 bases and the J gene end by 6 bases; junction bases not matched to a gene: 10. CDR1 is MDHEN and CDR2 is SYDVKM in the germline V gene. The CDR3 loop reads CASKNSAAGAGELFF. The CDR3 coding sequence is TGTGCCAGCAAAAATTCCGCAGCGGGAGCCGGGGAGCTGTTTTTT.